This entry describes one T cell receptor beta chain. The source of the sample is a study of blood T cell repertoires in COVID-19. Study background: Whether acute or convalescent, the COVID-19 samples came from the United States, Italy and Spain. T cells, B-cell-depleted T cells, or PBMCs provided the cDNA or gDNA that served as material.

As processed by the authors: Nucleated cell counts were estimated from reference gene primer amplification. Using immunoSEQ multiplex PCR, the repertoire was profiled, and TCRdb retains in-frame clones only, with some absent. The DNA was the basis for D and trimming; V, J and clone size are from that table. Of tens of thousands of clones in the sample, 81% were seen once. V lost 2 bases and J lost 4; bases outside the gene matches: 4. The germline V gene encodes CDR1 KGHSH and CDR2 LQKENI. The CDR3 contains 15 residues. What was sequenced was peripheral blood. J is TRBJ2-2 and V is TRBV18; 7 bases match TRBD1. This sequence was found in a man aged 80 or over with acute or convalescent COVID-19. CDR3 nucleotides: TGTGCCAGCTCACCAGGGGACAGCTTCACCGGGGAGCTGTTTTTT. It encodes CASSPGDSFTGELFF.